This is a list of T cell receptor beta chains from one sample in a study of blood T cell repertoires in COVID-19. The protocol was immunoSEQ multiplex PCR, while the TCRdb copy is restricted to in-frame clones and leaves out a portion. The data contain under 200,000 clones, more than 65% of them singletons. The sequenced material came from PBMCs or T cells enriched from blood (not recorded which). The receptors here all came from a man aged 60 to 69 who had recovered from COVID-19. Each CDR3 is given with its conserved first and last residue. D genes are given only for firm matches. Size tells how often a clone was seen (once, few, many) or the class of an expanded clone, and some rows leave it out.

CASSWGTGTTSSPLHF | TGTGCCAGCAGCTGGGGGACCGGGACAACCAGTTCACCCCTCCACTTT | TRBJ1-6 | TRBV11-2 | - | -
CASSLKGQGPSTGELFF | TGCGCCAGCAGCTTGAAAGGACAGGGACCGTCCACCGGGGAGCTGTTTTTT | TRBJ2-2 | TRBV5-1 | - | TRBD1
CASSAHPTGTGLNTGELFF | TGTGCCAGCAGCGCCCACCCCACAGGGACAGGCCTGAACACCGGGGAGCTGTTTTTT | TRBJ2-2 | TRBV9 | - | TRBD1
CASSPGQGQLFF | TGTGCCAGCAGCCCTGGACAGGGTCAACTGTTTTTT | TRBJ1-4 | TRBV12-3/TRBV12-4 | - | TRBD1
CASSATSGGPETQYF | TGTGCCAGCAGCGCGACTAGCGGGGGTCCGGAGACCCAGTACTTC | TRBJ2-5 | TRBV7-6 | once | TRBD2
CASRTGTGGFRGYTF | TGTGCCAGCAGGACCGGGACAGGGGGCTTTCGGGGCTACACCTTC | TRBJ1-2 | TRBV7-2 | few | TRBD1
CASSLVAGLDSPLHF | TGTGCCAGCAGCTTAGTGGCAGGGTTGGATTCACCCCTCCACTTT | TRBJ1-6 | TRBV7-9 | - | -
CASSLRRTNEKLFF | TGTGCCAGCAGTCTTAGGCGGACTAATGAAAAACTGTTTTTT | TRBJ1-4 | TRBV27 | - | -
CASSEAVDTTNEQFF | TGTGCCAGCAGTGAAGCGGTCGATACAACGAATGAGCAGTTCTTC | TRBJ2-1 | TRBV6-1 | many | -
CASTNAGFDSPLHF | TGCGCCAGCACCAACGCAGGGTTTGATTCACCCCTCCACTTT | TRBJ1-6 | TRBV5-1 | - | -
CASSPGNADTQYF | TGCGCCAGCAGCCCAGGGAACGCAGATACGCAGTATTTT | TRBJ2-3 | TRBV5-1 | few | -
CATSDEGDLKGYTF | TGTGCCACCAGTGATGAGGGGGATCTGAAAGGCTACACCTTC | TRBJ1-2 | TRBV24-1 | - | -
CASSGEDRARTEAFF | TGTGCCAGCAGCGGGGAGGACAGGGCTCGCACTGAAGCTTTCTTT | TRBJ1-1 | TRBV5-4 | - | TRBD1
CASSLGGQGFDEQYF | TGTGCCAGCAGCTTAGGCGGACAGGGGTTTGACGAGCAGTACTTC | TRBJ2-7 | TRBV7-2 | - | TRBD1
CASSFIQSVYGYTF | TGTGCCAGCAGTTTTATACAGTCAGTATATGGCTACACCTTC | TRBJ1-2 | TRBV28 | - | -
CASIRDRSSYEQYF | TGCGCCAGCATCCGGGACAGATCTTCCTACGAGCAGTACTTC | TRBJ2-7 | TRBV23-1 | - | TRBD1
CASIEGAVGTEAFF | TGTGCCAGTATCGAGGGGGCGGTGGGCACTGAAGCTTTCTTT | TRBJ1-1 | TRBV28 | - | TRBD1
CASRDRGMWADTQYF | TGTGCCAGCAGGGACAGGGGAATGTGGGCAGATACGCAGTATTTT | TRBJ2-3 | TRBV6-5 | - | TRBD1
CACSPPDRGNTEAFF | TGTGCCTGCAGCCCTCCCGACAGGGGGAACACTGAAGCTTTCTTT | TRBJ1-1 | TRBV30 | - | TRBD1
CATNREASQPQHF | TGTGCCACCAACCGGGAAGCGAGTCAGCCCCAGCATTTT | TRBJ1-5 | TRBV2 | - | -
CASSSLLRQGLNSNYGYTF | TGTGCCAGCAGTTCCCTCCTCCGACAGGGGCTTAACTCTAACTATGGCTACACCTTC | TRBJ1-2 | TRBV27 | few | TRBD1
CASSLYQASGTSQYF | TGTGCCAGCAGCTTATACCAGGCTAGCGGGACCTCGCAGTACTTC | TRBJ2-7 | TRBV5-6 | few | TRBD2
CASSEVGGNNEQFF | TGTGCCAGCAGTGAGGTGGGAGGGAACAATGAGCAGTTCTTC | TRBJ2-1 | TRBV6-1 | - | TRBD2
CASSYTTGGADGYTF | TGTGCCAGCAGTTACACGACAGGGGGCGCGGATGGCTACACCTTC | TRBJ1-2 | TRBV6-5 | - | TRBD1
CASSIWGQENTEAFF | TGTGCCAGTAGTATTTGGGGACAGGAGAACACTGAAGCTTTCTTT | TRBJ1-1 | TRBV19 | few | TRBD1
CASSLDGSYTEAFF | TGTGCCAGCAGCTTAGATGGTAGCTACACTGAAGCTTTCTTT | TRBJ1-1 | TRBV13 | - | -
CASSAGQGTEQYF | TGTGCCAGCAGCGCCGGACAGGGCACCGAGCAGTACTTC | TRBJ2-7 | TRBV9 | few | TRBD1
CAWSTRRTMNTEAFF | TGTGCCTGGAGTACCCGGAGGACCATGAACACTGAAGCTTTCTTT | TRBJ1-1 | TRBV30 | - | -
CASSTLAGGLNTGELFF | TGTGCCAGCAGCACACTAGCGGGGGGGCTTAACACCGGGGAGCTGTTTTTT | TRBJ2-2 | TRBV7-6 | once | TRBD2
CASSRMGTDRDEQYF | TGTGCCAGCTCACGAATGGGGACCGACAGGGACGAGCAGTACTTC | TRBJ2-7 | TRBV18 | - | TRBD1
CASSTGTSGRYNEQFF | TGCGCCAGCAGCACCGGGACTAGCGGTCGGTACAATGAGCAGTTCTTC | TRBJ2-1 | TRBV5-1 | - | TRBD2
CASTKNPGTPRIAQHF | TGTGCCAGCACAAAGAACCCCGGGACTCCGAGGATAGCCCAGCATTTT | TRBJ1-5 | TRBV28 | - | -
CASSSSGTGTNSPLHF | TGTGCCAGCAGCTCGTCCGGGACAGGGACTAATTCACCCCTCCACTTT | TRBJ1-6 | TRBV9 | - | TRBD1
CATSGGLEFYNEQFF | TGTGCCACCAGTGGGGGACTAGAGTTCTACAATGAGCAGTTCTTC | TRBJ2-1 | TRBV24-1 | - | TRBD2
CASSPLKGEKLFF | TGTGCCAGTAGTCCCTTAAAGGGGGAAAAACTGTTTTTT | TRBJ1-4 | TRBV19 | few | -
CASSLDRDIGNTIYF | TGCGCCAGCAGCTTGGACAGGGATATTGGTAACACCATATATTTT | TRBJ1-3 | TRBV5-1 | - | -
CARSSVAAKNIQYF | TGTGCCAGAAGTTCGGTCGCGGCCAAAAACATTCAGTACTTC | TRBJ2-4 | TRBV5-3 | - | -
CASKGAGEKLFF | TGTGCCAGCAAAGGGGCGGGGGAAAAACTGTTTTTT | TRBJ1-4 | TRBV28 | - | -